A selection of T cell receptor beta chains follows, all from one sample in a study of cytomegalovirus exposure and HLA in healthy donors. Assay: immunoSEQ multiplex PCR; the TCRdb copy retains only in-frame clones and omits some. The profile shows over 110,000 clones, approximately 80% of them singletons. The source material was PBMCs. These receptors all come from a woman between 35 and 50 years old in good health and CMV-seropositive. Both conserved end residues are part of each CDR3. D genes are given only for firm matches. Not all rows give a size; the values are once, few, many and, for expanded clones, a class.

-,-,TRBV7-6,TRBJ2-3,TGTGCCAGCAGCGTACGCCCTTTAGCGATAACAGATACGCAGTATTTT,CASSVRPLAITDTQYF
-,TRBD1,TRBV5-1,TRBJ2-7,TGCGCCAGCAGCTTGAGCTATGGGGGACAGGGATACGAGCAGTACTTC,CASSLSYGGQGYEQYF
-,-,TRBV6-5,TRBJ2-2,TGTGCCAGCAGTTACGGGGCCAGAGGTGGGGAGCTGTTTTTT,CASSYGARGGELFF
-,TRBD1,TRBV7-6,TRBJ2-3,TGTGCCAGCAGCGAGTCAGGGGGCGCAGATACGCAGTATTTT,CASSESGGADTQYF
-,TRBD2,TRBV7-2,TRBJ2-3,TGTGCCAGCAGGGGAAGCGGGAGAATGGGCACAGATACGCAGTATTTT,CASRGSGRMGTDTQYF
-,-,TRBV5-1,TRBJ1-1,TGCGCCAGCAGCCCTATGACAGACATGAACACTGAAGCTTTCTTT,CASSPMTDMNTEAFF
-,TRBD1,TRBV2,TRBJ2-7,TGTGCCAGCAGTGCAAACCCAGGGGGCGAGCAGTACTTC,CASSANPGGEQYF
-,TRBD2,TRBV18,TRBJ2-7,TGTGCCAGCTCACCATTTCCGGGAGGAACCTACGAGCAGTACTTC,CASSPFPGGTYEQYF
-,TRBD1,TRBV7-9,TRBJ1-2,TGTGCCAGCAGCACTGACAGGGGGCGTTTAAAAATGGATGGCTACACCTTC,CASSTDRGRLKMDGYTF
-,-,TRBV2,TRBJ2-2,TGTGCCAGCAGTGAAGCGGCTCCCGGGGAGCTGTTTTTT,CASSEAAPGELFF
-,TRBD2,TRBV2,TRBJ2-7,TGTGCCAGCAGTCCAGGACTAGCGGCCTACGAGCAGTACTTC,CASSPGLAAYEQYF
-,TRBD1,TRBV27,TRBJ2-3,TGTACCAGCAGCTCAGGCCGGGGGACAGGGTGGGCAGATACGCAGTATTTT,CTSSSGRGTGWADTQYF
-,TRBD2,TRBV15,TRBJ2-1,TGTGCCACCAGGAGGGAAGTAGCGGGATACAATGAGCAGTTCTTC,CATRREVAGYNEQFF
-,-,TRBV25-1,TRBJ2-1,TGTGCCAGCAGTGAAACCCCGGGGGGCCCTAAATGGAAGAATGAGCAGTTCTTC,CASSETPGGPKWKNEQFF
few,-,TRBV27,TRBJ2-4,TGTGCCAGCAGTCTTCGATGGGGCCCAAGGAACATTCAGTACTTC,CASSLRWGPRNIQYF
-,TRBD2,TRBV28,TRBJ2-3,TGTGCCAGCAGTTTTTCCGCGGGAGGTAGGGGTACGCAGTATTTT,CASSFSAGGRGTQYF
-,-,TRBV2,TRBJ1-1,TGTGCCAGCAGTGTACAGGGTTACTCTGAAGCTTTCTTT,CASSVQGYSEAFF
-,TRBD2,TRBV5-1,TRBJ2-7,TGCGCCAGCAGCTTGACTAGCGGGATAGCTTCCGAGCAGTACTTC,CASSLTSGIASEQYF
-,-,TRBV5-6,TRBJ1-4,TGTGCCAGCAGCTTATGGGCCATAGGAACTAATGAAAAACTGTTTTTT,CASSLWAIGTNEKLFF
few,-,TRBV5-8,TRBJ2-7,TGTGCCAGCAGCTTACGACAATCTAACTCCTACGAGCAGTACTTC,CASSLRQSNSYEQYF
-,-,TRBV19,TRBJ2-1,TGTGCCAGCCGAGAGAGAAGTATAGCCTACAATGAGCAGTTCTTC,CASRERSIAYNEQFF
-,-,TRBV10-2,TRBJ2-1,TGCGCCAGCAGTGAGTCCGGTGAGCAGTTCTTC,CASSESGEQFF
few,TRBD1,TRBV2,TRBJ1-4,TGTGCCAGCAGTAGGGACAGCCAGAATGAAAAACTGTTTTTT,CASSRDSQNEKLFF
few,-,TRBV6-5,TRBJ2-7,TGTGCCAGCAGATTCGGACTATCCTACGAGCAGTACTTC,CASRFGLSYEQYF
-,-,TRBV11-2,TRBJ2-5,TGTGCCAGCAGCTTTGGCAGACAAGAGACCCAGTACTTC,CASSFGRQETQYF
-,-,TRBV13,TRBJ1-1,TGTGCCAGCAGCGCGCGACTGGGCACTGAAGCTTTCTTT,CASSARLGTEAFF
-,TRBD1,TRBV5-6,TRBJ2-7,TGTGCCAGCAGCTTGGGACAGGGGGCGGTCTACGAGCAGTACTTC,CASSLGQGAVYEQYF
-,TRBD1,TRBV4-2,TRBJ1-5,TGTGCCAGCAGCCAAGTCCTGGACAGGCCATATAGCAATCAGCCCCAGCATTTT,CASSQVLDRPYSNQPQHF
-,TRBD1,TRBV25-1,TRBJ1-5,TGTGCCAGCACTACAGGGGATCAGCCCCAGCATTTT,CASTTGDQPQHF
-,TRBD1,TRBV18,TRBJ1-6,TGTGCCAGCTCACCGGGATTGTGGACAGGGAATTCACCCCTCCACTTT,CASSPGLWTGNSPLHF